Below, 32 T cell receptor beta chains from the same sample are listed, as sequenced in a study of blood T cell repertoires in COVID-19. Profiling relied on immunoSEQ multiplex PCR, and the TCRdb table lists in-frame clones only, not all of them. The sample has 160,000 or so clones; 81% are singletons. Specimen: peripheral blood. These receptors were collected from a man aged 60 to 75 with active or convalescent COVID-19.

V usage is TRBV27 and J usage is TRBJ1-2; possible D gene TRBD1, 5 bases. Trimming removed 6 bases at V and 5 bases at J, with 13 bases between. The CDR3 loop spans 13 amino acids. Germline V lookup: CDR1 MNHEY, CDR2 SMNVEV (reference sequence). CDR3 in DNA: TGTGCCAGCAGGGGGACTGCTAGGTATGGCTACACCTTC. This sequence encodes CASRGTARYGYTF.

This chain joins TRBV7-9 and TRBJ1-5, with D possibly matching TRBD1 (5 bases). V lost 0 bases and J lost 6, with 12 bases in between. Germline V gene data show CDR1 as SEHNR and CDR2 as FQNEAQ (reference sequence). CDR3 length: 15 residues. The chain's CDR3 is CASSLAGPGSQPQHF. CDR3 bases: TGTGCCAGCAGCTTAGCGGGGCCAGGCAGTCAGCCCCAGCATTTT.

CDR3 protein: CASSYATAYEQYF. CDR3 nucleotides: TGTGCCAGCAGTTATGCGACAGCCTACGAGCAGTACTTC. This chain links TRBV27 with TRBJ2-7, with D possibly matching TRBD1 (5 bases). The CDR3 length is 13 residues. Trimming took off 4 bases at V and 2 bases at J, with 9 bases between the two ends. Germline V lookup: CDR1 MNHEY, CDR2 SMNVEV (reference sequence).

This clone was detected once. V and J are TRBV18 and TRBJ2-1; TRBD1 aligns across 12 bases. This CDR3 comprises 18 residues. Germline V lookup: CDR1 KGHSH, CDR2 LQKENI. The V gene end was trimmed by 0 bases and the J gene end by 5 bases; junction bases not matched to a gene: 8. The CDR3 loop is CASSPPRGTGGMDNEQFF. Here the CDR3 DNA reads TGTGCCAGCTCACCACCTCGCGGGACAGGGGGCATGGACAATGAGCAGTTCTTC.

The J gene is TRBJ1-3, the V gene TRBV3-1 (or the pseudogene TRBV3-2); D unresolved. V was trimmed by 4 bases and J by 2 bases, leaving 9 bases between them. The CDR3 covers 14 residues. CDR1 is LGHDT and CDR2 is YNNKEL in the germline V gene (reference sequence). DNA for the CDR3: TGTGCCAGCAGCCGCCAGGAAACTGGAAACACCATATATTTT. Translating gives CASSRQETGNTIYF.

The J gene is TRBJ1-2, the V gene TRBV4-1; possibly TRBD1 for D (6 bases). Germline CDR1 is MGHRA and CDR2 is YSYEKL. The V gene lost 1 base and the J gene lost 2 bases, with 14 bases spanning the gap. The CDR3 length is 16 residues. The chain's CDR3 is CASSQGNDRFNYGYTF. The DNA for the CDR3 is TGCGCCAGCAGCCAAGGCAATGACAGGTTCAACTATGGCTACACCTTC.

The chain carries TRBV4-1 and TRBJ1-3; the match to TRBD1 covers 9 bases. Trimming cost V 3 bases and J 1 base; bases outside gene matches: 13. The germline V gene encodes CDR1 MGHRA and CDR2 YSYEKL. CDR3 size: 19 residues. The CDR3 DNA is TGCGCCAGCAGCCACTCCCCGGGACAGGGCTTTTTTTCTGGAAACACCATATATTTT. Translated, it gives CASSHSPGQGFFSGNTIYF.

This sequence joins TRBV5-4 and TRBJ2-2, with 12 bases matching TRBD2. Germline CDR1 and CDR2: SGHNT and YYREEE (reference sequence). The J segment lost 5 bases and the V segment lost 6 bases, leaving 11 bases of the junction unmatched. The length of the CDR3 is 17 residues. DNA for the CDR3: TGTGCCAGCACCAAACTAGCGGGGGGCGATATTACCGGGGAGCTGTTTTTT. Translating it yields CASTKLAGGDITGELFF.

V is TRBV18 and J is TRBJ1-1; possible D gene TRBD1, 5 bases. Germline loops: CDR1 KGHSH, CDR2 LQKENI. Trimming took 3 bases from V and 5 from J, leaving 19 bases between them. This CDR3 is 16 amino acids long. CDR3 protein: CASSPPGEGRWTEAFF. DNA for the CDR3: TGTGCCAGCTCACCTCCCGGGGAGGGACGATGGACTGAAGCTTTCTTT. The whole variable domain, filled in from reference TRBV18 and TRBJ1-1, reads NAGVMQNPRHLVRRRGQEARLRCSPMKGHSHVYWYRQLPEEGLKFMVYLQKENIIDESGMPKERFSAEFPKEGPSILRIQQVVRGDSAAYFCASSPPGEGRWTEAFFGQGTRLTVV.

A single count supports this clone. The chain recombines TRBV4-1 with TRBJ2-2, with D possibly being TRBD1 (6 bases). This CDR3 is built from 15 residues. V was shortened by 4 bases and J by 1 base, with 10 bases between the two germline ends. CDR1 MGHRA and CDR2 YSYEKL come from the germline V gene. The CDR3 DNA is TGCGCCAGCAGCCCCCGGGACATGAACACCGGGGAGCTGTTTTTT. Translation: CASSPRDMNTGELFF.

This clone was counted a few times. V and J are TRBV3-1 (or the pseudogene TRBV3-2) and TRBJ2-2; 7 bases line up with TRBD1. The trim removed 6 bases at V and 0 bases at J, leaving 7 bases unmatched. Germline V gene lookup returns CDR1 LGHDT and CDR2 YNNKEL (reference sequence). This CDR3 has 16 residues. This CDR3 reads CASSQQQGANTGELFF. CDR3 sequence (DNA): TGTGCCAGCAGTCAACAGCAGGGGGCGAACACCGGGGAGCTGTTTTTT.

This sequence joins TRBV7-9 and TRBJ1-2; 8 bases match TRBD1. The V segment lost 0 bases and the J segment 1 base; nucleotides outside the gene matches: 4. The CDR3 consists of 16 residues. The germline V gene has CDR1 SEHNR and CDR2 FQNEAQ (reference sequence). The CDR3 sequence is CASSLAGQELNYGYTF. The CDR3, as DNA: TGTGCCAGCAGCTTAGCGGGACAGGAGCTTAACTATGGCTACACCTTC.

The chain joins TRBV5-1 to TRBJ1-4, with 9 bases matching TRBD1. Trimming at V came to 5 bases and at J to 7 bases, leaving 3 bases not matched to a gene. This CDR3 region has 13 residues. Germline CDR1 and CDR2: SGHRS and YFSETQ. CDR3 loop: CASRDRGGEKLFF. CDR3 sequence (DNA): TGCGCCAGCAGAGACAGGGGGGGTGAAAAACTGTTTTTT.

The V call is TRBV3-1 (or the pseudogene TRBV3-2), the J call TRBJ1-1, with 8 bases fitting TRBD1. Looked up from germline, CDR1 is LGHDT and CDR2 is YNNKEL (reference sequence). J lost 8 bases, V lost 4 bases, and 9 bases had no gene match. The CDR3 sequence is 14 residues long. The CDR3 is CASSPGGGVKEAFF. The DNA of the CDR3 is TGTGCCAGCAGCCCAGGGGGCGGTGTAAAAGAAGCTTTCTTT.

The chain uses TRBV19 and TRBJ2-7; 7 nucleotides line up with TRBD1. The germline V gene has CDR1 LNHDA and CDR2 SQIVND (reference sequence). V was pared by 5 bases and J by 4 bases, with 8 bases of the junction left unmatched. The CDR3 is made up of 14 amino acids. The CDR3 nucleotides are TGTGCCAGTAGTCTCACAGGGGACCTTTACGAGCAGTACTTC. Residues: CASSLTGDLYEQYF.

The chain employs TRBV5-1 and TRBJ2-5; no definite D call. Deletions cut 5 bases from V and 0 bases from J, with 2 bases between. This CDR3 has 11 residues. Germline V lookup: CDR1 SGHRS, CDR2 YFSETQ. Here the CDR3 DNA reads TGCGCCAGCAGTAACCAAGAGACCCAGTACTTC. Residues: CASSNQETQYF.

The V call is TRBV6-5, the J call TRBJ2-7; weak D call: TRBD1 (6 bases). Germline V gene sequence: CDR1 MNHEY, CDR2 SVGAGI. Trimming removed 5 bases from V and 5 bases from J, with 13 bases in between. CDR3 length: 13 residues. CDR3 region: CASSLQGTDEQYF. The CDR3 DNA reads TGTGCCAGCAGTCTGCAGGGGACGGACGAGCAGTACTTC.

V and J are TRBV5-1 and TRBJ2-2, with TRBD1 matching 10 bases. Trimming took 4 bases from V and 5 from J; bases not matched to a gene: 14. Germline CDR1 is SGHRS and CDR2 is YFSETQ. CDR3 length: 18 amino acids. The CDR3 loop reads CASSIGPARDRGTGELFF. Here the CDR3 DNA reads TGCGCCAGCAGCATTGGACCAGCCCGGGACAGGGGAACCGGGGAGCTGTTTTTT.

The chain is built from TRBV7-9 and TRBJ1-4, with TRBD1 identical over 11 bases. Per the germline V gene, CDR1 is SEHNR and CDR2 is FQNEAQ (reference sequence). The V gene end was trimmed by 1 base and the J gene end by 12 bases; junction bases not matched to a gene: 4. There are 14 residues in the CDR3. CDR3 nucleotides: TGTGCCAGCAGCTTAGAGGGGACAGGGGGAGAACTGTTTTTT. Translating it yields CASSLEGTGGELFF.

The chain couples TRBV6-1 to TRBJ1-5, with 8 nucleotides matching TRBD1. Trimming cost V 0 bases and J 6 bases; bases outside gene matches: 7. Germline V gives CDR1 MNHNS, CDR2 SASEGT. This CDR3 is 16 amino acids long. The CDR3 DNA follows: TGTGCCAGCAGTGAAGCGTTGACAGGGGATTTTCAGCCCCAGCATTTT. Protein sequence: CASSEALTGDFQPQHF.

The chain employs TRBV5-6 and TRBJ2-7, with TRBD2 identical over 8 bases. Germline V gene sequence: CDR1 SGHDT, CDR2 YYEEEE. This CDR3 has 15 residues. The V gene end was trimmed by 5 bases and the J gene end by 6 bases; junction bases not matched to a gene: 13. The CDR3 here is CASSDTGLAPGEQYF. The CDR3 nucleotides read TGTGCCAGCAGTGATACCGGACTAGCTCCAGGCGAGCAGTACTTC.

V and J are TRBV7-8 and TRBJ2-5, with TRBD2 matching over 8 bases. Trimming removed 4 bases from V and 1 base from J; junction bases left unmatched: 8. The germline gives CDR1 SGHVS, CDR2 FQNEAQ. The CDR3 is 16 residues long. DNA for the CDR3: TGTGCCAGCAGCTGGGGCGGCGGGGGGTCCCAAGAGACCCAGTACTTC. Amino acid sequence: CASSWGGGGSQETQYF.

This chain links TRBV3-1 (or the pseudogene TRBV3-2) with TRBJ2-5, with D maybe TRBD2 (6 bases). V shed 4 bases and J shed 5 bases, with 14 bases lying between them. Germline V gene lookup returns CDR1 LGHDT and CDR2 YNNKEL (reference sequence). The length of the CDR3 is 14 residues. CDR3 sequence reads: CASSPPGGEETQYF. Written as DNA, the CDR3 is TGTGCCAGCAGCCCCCCCGGGGGAGAGGAGACCCAGTACTTC.

The V gene is TRBV6-4, the J gene TRBJ2-2, with D possibly TRBD1 on 5 matching bases. The length of the CDR3 is 15 residues. Between the trimmed V and J ends, which lost 2 bases and 2 bases, there was a span of 9 bases. Germline V gives CDR1 MRHNA, CDR2 SNTAGT. The chain's CDR3 is CASSDVQGNTGELFF. Here the CDR3 DNA reads TGTGCCAGCAGTGACGTTCAGGGTAACACCGGGGAGCTGTTTTTT.

The chain is built from TRBV7-2 and TRBJ2-7, with TRBD2 matching 10 bases. This CDR3 is 17 amino acids long. Germline V gene sequence: CDR1 SGHTA, CDR2 FQGNSA. Unmatched junction bases numbered 13, after V lost 5 bases and J lost 3 bases. The CDR3 coding sequence is TGTGCCAGCAGCGGGGCTAGCGGGGGCCTAGGGATCTACGAGCAGTACTTC. Residues: CASSGASGGLGIYEQYF.

The chain combines TRBV19 with TRBJ1-2; D perhaps matches TRBD1 (6 bases). The CDR3 consists of 15 residues. Trimming cost V 7 bases and J 2 bases, with 17 bases left between them. Germline CDR1 reads LNHDA; CDR2 reads SQIVND (reference sequence). The CDR3 DNA is TGTGCCAGTACCTTGGTGAACAGGGAGAACTATGGCTACACCTTC. It encodes CASTLVNRENYGYTF. Filled out from reference TRBV19 and TRBJ1-2, the complete variable domain reads DGGITQSPKYLFRKEGQNVTLSCEQNLNHDAMYWYRQDPGQGLRLIYYSQIVNDFQKGDIAEGYSVSREKKESFPLTVTSAQKNPTAFYLCASTLVNRENYGYTFGSGTRLTVV.

The chain employs TRBV24-1 and TRBJ2-5; 8 nucleotides agree with TRBD1. The CDR3 covers 14 residues. Germline V lookup: CDR1 KGHDR, CDR2 SFDVKD. V lost 3 bases to trimming and J lost 3 bases; unmatched junction nucleotides: 2. This CDR3 reads CATSDTDREETQYF. The DNA for the CDR3 is TGTGCCACCAGTGATACGGACAGGGAAGAGACCCAGTACTTC.

The V and J genes are TRBV6-6 and TRBJ1-2; D may be TRBD1 (6 bases). The germline gives CDR1 MNHNY, CDR2 SVGAGI (reference sequence). The CDR3 is 12 amino acids. V lost 8 bases and J 4 bases, leaving 11 bases between the germline ends. This CDR3 is CASGGHSYGYTF. CDR3 in DNA: TGTGCCAGCGGGGGACATAGCTATGGCTACACCTTC.

The genes are TRBV7-2 and TRBJ1-5; D gene unclear. CDR3 length: 13 amino acids. Trimming removed 1 base at V and 11 bases at J, with 12 bases between. Germline V gene sequence: CDR1 SGHTA, CDR2 FQGNSA. The CDR3 spells CASSLEEGRAQHF. The CDR3 nucleotides read TGTGCCAGCAGCTTAGAGGAGGGTCGGGCCCAGCATTTT.

The gene calls are TRBV10-3 and TRBJ2-3; 14 bases agree with TRBD2. In germline, CDR1 is ENHRY, CDR2 SYGVKD. CDR3 size: 21 residues. J gave up 5 bases and V 4 bases, and 20 bases lay outside the gene matches. The CDR3 DNA sequence: TGTGCCATCAGTGCGCTCAGGGGACTAGCGGGAGAAGCTAGTGCAGAAGATACGCAGTATTTT. Encoded protein: CAISALRGLAGEASAEDTQYF.

This chain joins TRBV18 and TRBJ1-1; 11 bases fit TRBD1. CDR3 length: 14 amino acids. The V and J ends lost 6 bases and 4 bases, in that order; junction bases with no gene match: 4. Germline V lookup: CDR1 KGHSH, CDR2 LQKENI. CDR3 bases: TGTGCCAGCTCCCCCGGGACAGGGGGCACTGAAGCTTTCTTT. This codes for CASSPGTGGTEAFF.

The gene calls are TRBV3-1 (or the pseudogene TRBV3-2) and TRBJ1-2; D gene ambiguous. Germline-derived CDR1 and CDR2 are LGHDT and YNNKEL (reference sequence). V was trimmed by 1 base and J by 6 bases, leaving 6 bases between them. The CDR3 consists of 12 residues. The CDR3 here is CASSQVSNGYTF. The CDR3 DNA is TGTGCCAGCAGCCAAGTCAGTAATGGCTACACCTTC.